This T cell receptor (beta chain) was retrieved from a study of shared clonotypes between healthy human individuals. Study findings and constraints: Rarefaction demonstrated incomplete sorted-subset sequencing despite large depth.

This table comes from immunoSEQ multiplex PCR, and its TCRdb copy is limited to in-frame clones, with some not included. The table shows 850,000 to 1,100,000 clones, with 60% to 85% occurring only once. A remark on this clone: Its antigen remains unidentified.

The authors divided CD4+ cells into CD45RA+ naive and CD45RA-negative memory subsets. The TCR comes from a man between 18 and 29 years old in good health. Some clones in this sample may be carry-over from other donors' samples. Sequences were obtained from memory CD4+ T cells from PBMCs. Subset reported: CD45RA-negative fraction.

The CDR3 DNA reads TGTGCCAGCAGCACGAGTTTCAGCGGGAACTACGAGCAGTACTTC. Amino acid sequence: CASSTSFSGNYEQYF. The chain carries TRBV21-1 and TRBJ2-7; the tabulated D call, TRBD2, remains unverified against the DNA. TRBV21-1 is described as a pseudogene. This CDR3 has 15 residues.